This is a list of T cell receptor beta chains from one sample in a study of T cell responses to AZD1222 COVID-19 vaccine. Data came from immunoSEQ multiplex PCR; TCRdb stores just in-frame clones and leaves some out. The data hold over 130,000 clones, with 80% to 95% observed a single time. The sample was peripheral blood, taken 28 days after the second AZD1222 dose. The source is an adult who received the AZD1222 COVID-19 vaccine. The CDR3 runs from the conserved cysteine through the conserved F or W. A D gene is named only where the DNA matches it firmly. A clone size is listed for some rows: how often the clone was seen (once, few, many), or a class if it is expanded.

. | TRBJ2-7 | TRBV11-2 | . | CASGPGWNEQYF | TGTGCCAGTGGACCAGGGTGGAACGAGCAGTACTTC
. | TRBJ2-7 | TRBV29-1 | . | CSVARTDYEQYF | TGCAGCGTTGCTAGGACAGATTACGAGCAGTACTTC
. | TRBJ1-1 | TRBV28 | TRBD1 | CASNYRGGSTEAFF | TGTGCCAGCAATTACAGGGGAGGGAGCACTGAAGCTTTCTTT
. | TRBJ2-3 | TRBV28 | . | CASSTPGGWTDTQYF | TGTGCCAGCAGTACGCCCGGAGGGTGGACAGATACGCAGTATTTT
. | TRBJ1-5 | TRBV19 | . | CATASGDQPQHF | TGTGCCACTGCATCTGGGGATCAGCCCCAGCATTTT
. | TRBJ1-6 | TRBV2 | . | CASISYNSPLHF | TGTGCCAGCATTTCCTATAATTCACCCCTCCACTTT
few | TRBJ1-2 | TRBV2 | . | CASSEEGNYGYTF | TGTGCCAGCAGTGAGGAGGGTAACTATGGCTACACCTTC
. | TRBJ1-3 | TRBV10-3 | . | CAIIATGSGNTIYF | TGTGCCATCATTGCCACAGGGTCTGGAAACACCATATATTTT
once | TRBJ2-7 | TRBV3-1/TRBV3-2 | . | CASSPRDRLLYEQYF | TGTGCCAGCAGCCCCCGGGACCGCTTGCTCTACGAGCAGTACTTC
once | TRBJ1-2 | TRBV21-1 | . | CASSKSAGQGIYGYTF | TGTGCCAGCAGCAAATCCGCGGGACAGGGCATCTATGGCTACACCTTC
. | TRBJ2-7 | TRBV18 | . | CASSPIGGPTYEQYF | TGTGCCAGCTCACCGATTGGAGGGCCGACCTACGAGCAGTACTTC
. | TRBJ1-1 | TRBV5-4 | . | CASSADGARTEAFF | TGTGCCAGCAGCGCCGACGGGGCTCGCACTGAAGCTTTCTTT
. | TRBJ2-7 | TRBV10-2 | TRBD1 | CATRGTGKYEQYF | TGCGCCACCCGAGGGACAGGGAAGTACGAGCAGTACTTC
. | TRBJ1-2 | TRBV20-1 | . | CSASSGANYGYTF | TGCAGTGCTAGTTCAGGAGCTAACTATGGCTACACCTTC
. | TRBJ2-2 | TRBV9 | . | CASSVYRETGELFF | TGTGCCAGCAGCGTATACAGGGAAACCGGGGAGCTGTTTTTT
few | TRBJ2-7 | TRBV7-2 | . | CASSLATKAVYEQYF | TGTGCCAGCAGCTTAGCGACGAAGGCGGTCTACGAGCAGTACTTC